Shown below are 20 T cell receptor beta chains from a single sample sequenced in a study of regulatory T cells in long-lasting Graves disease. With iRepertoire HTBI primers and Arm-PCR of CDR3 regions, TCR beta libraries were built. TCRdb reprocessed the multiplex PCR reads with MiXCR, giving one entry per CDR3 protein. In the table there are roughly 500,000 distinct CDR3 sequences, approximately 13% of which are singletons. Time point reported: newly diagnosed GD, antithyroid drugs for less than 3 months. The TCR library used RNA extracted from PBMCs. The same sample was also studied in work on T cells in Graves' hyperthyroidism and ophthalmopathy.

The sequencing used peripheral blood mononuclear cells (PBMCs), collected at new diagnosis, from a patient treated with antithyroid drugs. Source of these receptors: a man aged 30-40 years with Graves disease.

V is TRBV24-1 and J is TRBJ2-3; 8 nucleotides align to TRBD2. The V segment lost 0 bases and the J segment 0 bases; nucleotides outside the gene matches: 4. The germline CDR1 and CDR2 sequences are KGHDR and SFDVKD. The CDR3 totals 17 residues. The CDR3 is CATSDLSSSGSTDTQYF. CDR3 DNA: TGTGCCACCAGTGATTTGTCGTCTAGCGGGAGCACAGATACGCAGTATTTT.

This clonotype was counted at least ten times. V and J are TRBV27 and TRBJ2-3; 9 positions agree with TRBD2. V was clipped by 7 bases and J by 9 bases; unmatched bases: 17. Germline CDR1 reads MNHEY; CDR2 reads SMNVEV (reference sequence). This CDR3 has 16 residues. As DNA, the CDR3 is TGTGCCAGCACCCCCTTCGCGGCGGGAGGGCCTAGAACGCAGTATTTT. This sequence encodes CASTPFAAGGPRTQYF.

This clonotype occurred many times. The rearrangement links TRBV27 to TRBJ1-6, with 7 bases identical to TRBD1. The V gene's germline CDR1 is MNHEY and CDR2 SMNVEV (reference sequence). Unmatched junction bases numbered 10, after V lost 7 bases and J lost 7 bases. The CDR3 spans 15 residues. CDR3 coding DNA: TGTGCCAGCACAATCCTGACAGGGCGCAATTCACCCCTCCACTTT. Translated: CASTILTGRNSPLHF.

CDR3 DNA sequence: TGCAGTGCTCGTAACGATGGGACGAGCAACTCCTACAATGAGCAGTTCTTC. This sequence encodes CSARNDGTSNSYNEQFF. The V call is TRBV20-1, the J call TRBJ2-1; D may correspond to TRBD1 or TRBD2 (5 bases each). CDR3 length: 17 amino acids. The V and J ends lost 5 bases and 0 bases respectively, with 20 bases between them. The germline V gene encodes CDR1 DFQATT and CDR2 SNEGSKA (reference sequence).

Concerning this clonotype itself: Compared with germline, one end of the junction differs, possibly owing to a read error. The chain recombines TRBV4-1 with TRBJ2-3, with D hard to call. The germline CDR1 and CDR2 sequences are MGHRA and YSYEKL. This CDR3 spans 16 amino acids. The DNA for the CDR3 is TGCGCCAGCAACCAAGACGTTAGACCTACTGGGGATACGCAGTATTTT. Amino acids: CASNQDVRPTGDTQYF.

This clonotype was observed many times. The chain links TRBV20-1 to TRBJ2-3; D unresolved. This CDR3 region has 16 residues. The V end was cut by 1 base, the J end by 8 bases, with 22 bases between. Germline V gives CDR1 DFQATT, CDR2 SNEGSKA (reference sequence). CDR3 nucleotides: TGCAGTGCTAGAGCCAGTGGGAAGGAGCACAGTTTTACGCAGTATTTT. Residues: CSARASGKEHSFTQYF.

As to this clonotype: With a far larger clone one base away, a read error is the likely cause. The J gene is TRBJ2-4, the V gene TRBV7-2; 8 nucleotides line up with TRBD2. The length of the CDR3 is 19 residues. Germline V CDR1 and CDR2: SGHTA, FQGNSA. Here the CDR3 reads CASSSFPRSGISGGNEQIF. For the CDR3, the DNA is TGTGCCAGCAGCTCATTCCCCCGGAGTGGGATAAGCGGGGGCAATGAGCAGATCTTC.

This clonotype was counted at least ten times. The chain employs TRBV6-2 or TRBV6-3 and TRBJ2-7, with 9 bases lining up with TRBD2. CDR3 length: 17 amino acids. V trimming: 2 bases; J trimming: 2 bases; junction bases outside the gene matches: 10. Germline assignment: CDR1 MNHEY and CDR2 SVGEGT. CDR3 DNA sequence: TGTGCCAGCAGTTACAGGGCGGGAGGGCCTGTGGCCTACGAGCAGTACTTC. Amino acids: CASSYRAGGPVAYEQYF.

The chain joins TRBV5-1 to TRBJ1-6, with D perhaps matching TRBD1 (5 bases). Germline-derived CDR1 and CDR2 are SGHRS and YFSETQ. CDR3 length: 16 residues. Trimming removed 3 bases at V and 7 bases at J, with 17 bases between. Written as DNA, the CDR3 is TGCGCCAGCAGCTGGGGGTCCAGGGCCGGCAATTCACCCCTCCACTTT. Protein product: CASSWGSRAGNSPLHF.

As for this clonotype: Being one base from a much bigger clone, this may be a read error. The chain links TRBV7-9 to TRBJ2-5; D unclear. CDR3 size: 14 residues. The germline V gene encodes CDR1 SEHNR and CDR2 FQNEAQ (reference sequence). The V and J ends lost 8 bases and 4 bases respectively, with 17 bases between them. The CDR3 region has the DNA TGTGCCAGCGGCAAGGAGAGGACCGGAGAGACCCAGTACTTC. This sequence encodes CASGKERTGETQYF.

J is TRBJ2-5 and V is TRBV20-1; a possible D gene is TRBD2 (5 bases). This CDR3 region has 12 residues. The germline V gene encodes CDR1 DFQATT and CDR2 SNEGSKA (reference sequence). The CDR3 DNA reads TGCAGCGCCCCCGTACGGGGAGAGACCCAGTACTTC. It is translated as CSAPVRGETQYF.

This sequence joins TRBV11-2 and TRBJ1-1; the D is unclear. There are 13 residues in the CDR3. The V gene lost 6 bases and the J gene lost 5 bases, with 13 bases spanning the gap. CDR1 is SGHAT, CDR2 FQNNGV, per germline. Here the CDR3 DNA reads TGTGCCAGCAGTCTTTTCTCCCTGACTGAAGCTTTCTTT. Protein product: CASSLFSLTEAFF.

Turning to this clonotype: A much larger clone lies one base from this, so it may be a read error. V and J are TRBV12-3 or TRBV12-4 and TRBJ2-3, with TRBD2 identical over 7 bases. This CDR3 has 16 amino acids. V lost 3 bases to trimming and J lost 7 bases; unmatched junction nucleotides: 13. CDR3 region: CASSFKRRGSGNTQYF. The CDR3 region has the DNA TGTGCCAGCAGTTTCAAACGGCGGGGGTCGGGGAATACGCAGTATTTT.

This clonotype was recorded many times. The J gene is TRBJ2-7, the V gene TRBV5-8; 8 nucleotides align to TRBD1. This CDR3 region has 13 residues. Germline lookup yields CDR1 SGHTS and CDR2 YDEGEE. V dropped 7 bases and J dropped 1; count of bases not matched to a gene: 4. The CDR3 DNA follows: TGTGCCAGCTTGCGGGACAGGTCCTACGAGCAGTACTTC. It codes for CASLRDRSYEQYF.

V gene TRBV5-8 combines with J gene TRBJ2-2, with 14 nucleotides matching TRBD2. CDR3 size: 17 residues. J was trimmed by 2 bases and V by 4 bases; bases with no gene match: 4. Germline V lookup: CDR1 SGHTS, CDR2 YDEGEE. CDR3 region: CASSPGTSGRNTGELFF. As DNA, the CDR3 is TGTGCCAGCAGCCCCGGGACTAGCGGGAGAAACACCGGGGAGCTGTTTTTT. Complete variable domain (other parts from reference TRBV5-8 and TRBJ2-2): EAGVTQSPTHLIKTRGQQATLRCSPISGHTSVYWYQQALGLGLQFLLWYDEGEERNRGNFPPRFSGRQFPNYSSELNVNALELEDSALYLCASSPGTSGRNTGELFFGEGSRLTVL.

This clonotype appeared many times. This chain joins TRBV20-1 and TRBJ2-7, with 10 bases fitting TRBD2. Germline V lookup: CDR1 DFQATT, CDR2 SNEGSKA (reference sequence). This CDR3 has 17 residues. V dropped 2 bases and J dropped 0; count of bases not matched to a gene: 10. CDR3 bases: TGCAGTGCTAGAACCGGACTAGCGGAGGGATTCTCCTACGAGCAGTACTTC. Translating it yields CSARTGLAEGFSYEQYF.

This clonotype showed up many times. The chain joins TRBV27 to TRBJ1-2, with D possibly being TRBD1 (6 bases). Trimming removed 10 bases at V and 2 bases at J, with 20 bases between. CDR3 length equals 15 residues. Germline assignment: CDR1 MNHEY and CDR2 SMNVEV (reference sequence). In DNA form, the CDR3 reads TGTGCCACCCAACCCATTACAGGGATGAACTATGGCTACACCTTC. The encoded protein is CATQPITGMNYGYTF.

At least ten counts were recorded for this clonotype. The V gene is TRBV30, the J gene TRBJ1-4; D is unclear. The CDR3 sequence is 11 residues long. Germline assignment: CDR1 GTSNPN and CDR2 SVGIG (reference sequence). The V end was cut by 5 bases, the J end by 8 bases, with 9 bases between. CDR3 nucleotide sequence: TGTGCCTGGGGGCGAAGGGAAAAACTGTTTTTT. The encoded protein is CAWGRREKLFF.

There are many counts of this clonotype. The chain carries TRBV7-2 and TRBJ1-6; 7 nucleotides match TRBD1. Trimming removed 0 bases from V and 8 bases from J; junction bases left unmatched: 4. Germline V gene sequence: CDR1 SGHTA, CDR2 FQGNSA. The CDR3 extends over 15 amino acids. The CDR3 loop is CASSLARTGDSPLHF. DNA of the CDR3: TGTGCCAGCAGCTTAGCTAGGACAGGTGATTCACCCCTCCACTTT.

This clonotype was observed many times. The CDR3 DNA follows: TGTGCCAGCAGCCCGGGGTTCCGCTGGGGCACAGATACGCAGTATTTT. Its protein product is CASSPGFRWGTDTQYF. V gene TRBV7-9 combines with J gene TRBJ2-3, with D maybe TRBD2 (5 bases). Looked up from germline, CDR1 is SEHNR and CDR2 is FQNEAQ (reference sequence). The V and J ends lost 5 bases and 1 base respectively, with 16 bases between them. The CDR3 is 16 residues long.